The rows below give T cell receptor beta chains drawn from one sample of a study of glioma-infiltrating T cells after dendritic cell vaccination. Only in-frame clones appear in the TCRdb table, and some are missing; sequencing was by immunoSEQ multiplex PCR. The repertoire holds about 99,000 clones, about 85% seen once, with 5.4% in the top ten. Material: blood, obtained after dendritic cell vaccination. The source is a human donor with glioblastoma. Both conserved end residues are part of each CDR3. D genes are given only for firm matches. Clone size is not always given. Where it is, it says once, few, many or a class for expanded clones.

size: once; V: TRBV30; D: -; J: TRBJ2-7; DNA: TGTGCCTGGACTCAGGGCCACGAGCAGTACTTC; CDR3: CAWTQGHEQYF
size: -; V: TRBV27; D: -; J: TRBJ1-6; DNA: TGTGCCAGCAGTCCACGACGTCGGGTAAATTCACCCCTCCACTTT; CDR3: CASSPRRRVNSPLHF
size: -; V: TRBV7-8; D: -; J: TRBJ2-5; DNA: TGTGCCAGCAGTTCGGTAGGCGGTATCCAAGAGACCCAGTACTTC; CDR3: CASSSVGGIQETQYF
size: -; V: TRBV4-1; D: -; J: TRBJ2-1; DNA: TGCGCCAGCAGCCCCGCTACTCTTAGCTCCTACAATGAGCAGTTCTTC; CDR3: CASSPATLSSYNEQFF
size: -; V: TRBV27; D: TRBD2; J: TRBJ2-7; DNA: TGTGCCAGCCTACCGACTAGCGGCCCTTACGAGCAGTACTTC; CDR3: CASLPTSGPYEQYF
size: -; V: TRBV9; D: TRBD1; J: TRBJ1-4; DNA: TGTGCCAGCAGCGTAGCGGGACAGGGGAATGAAAAACTGTTTTTT; CDR3: CASSVAGQGNEKLFF
size: -; V: TRBV10-3; D: -; J: TRBJ1-2; DNA: TGTGCCACCGTCACTCCAGGGGTTTACGGCTACACCTTC; CDR3: CATVTPGVYGYTF
size: -; V: TRBV5-4; D: TRBD1; J: TRBJ2-7; DNA: TGTGCCAGCAGCGTAACCGGGACAGGGGGTCGCGAGCAGTACTTC; CDR3: CASSVTGTGGREQYF
size: -; V: TRBV2; D: TRBD1; J: TRBJ1-5; DNA: TGTGCCAGCAGTGCGGACAGGGTGAGCAATCAGCCCCAGCATTTT; CDR3: CASSADRVSNQPQHF
size: once; V: TRBV29-1; D: -; J: TRBJ1-1; DNA: TGCAGCGTCATCAAGGACAGAGACACTGAAGCTTTCTTT; CDR3: CSVIKDRDTEAFF
size: -; V: TRBV30; D: -; J: TRBJ1-4; DNA: TGTGCCTGGAGTACAAATACGGGGGAAAAACTGTTTTTT; CDR3: CAWSTNTGEKLFF
size: -; V: TRBV5-1; D: -; J: TRBJ1-3; DNA: TGCGCCAGCAGCTTGGCAGGGGTCTCTGGAAACACCATATATTTT; CDR3: CASSLAGVSGNTIYF
size: -; V: TRBV10-2; D: TRBD1; J: TRBJ1-5; DNA: TGCGCCAGCAGGGGACAGGGCCACATACAGCCCCAGCATTTT; CDR3: CASRGQGHIQPQHF
size: few; V: TRBV5-6; D: -; J: TRBJ1-3; DNA: TGTGCCAGCAGCCCAGGGTTAGACACCATATATTTT; CDR3: CASSPGLDTIYF
size: -; V: TRBV11-2; D: TRBD2; J: TRBJ2-7; DNA: TGTGCCAGCAGCCGGGGGTGGGGGGGATCTTACGAGCAGTACTTC; CDR3: CASSRGWGGSYEQYF
size: -; V: TRBV6-6; D: -; J: TRBJ2-7; DNA: TGTGCCAGCAGTAGCAGGTCCTACGAGCAGTACTTC; CDR3: CASSSRSYEQYF
size: -; V: TRBV5-8; D: TRBD1; J: TRBJ2-7; DNA: TGTGCCAGCAGCGTCGGGACAGCCTACGAGCAGTACTTC; CDR3: CASSVGTAYEQYF
size: -; V: TRBV19; D: -; J: TRBJ1-2; DNA: TGTGCCAGTAGTAAATCCCGGGACTCTAAACTTGGTGGCTACACCTTC; CDR3: CASSKSRDSKLGGYTF
size: once; V: TRBV30; D: -; J: TRBJ1-1; DNA: TGTGCCGGATTTAGGGGCCAGAACACTGAAGCTTTCTTT; CDR3: CAGFRGQNTEAFF
size: -; V: TRBV6-6; D: -; J: TRBJ2-2; DNA: TGTGCCAGCAGTTACTCGATAGAAGTGAACACCGGGGAGCTGTTTTTT; CDR3: CASSYSIEVNTGELFF